What follows are 23 T cell receptor beta chains derived from one specimen sequenced in a study of shared clonotypes between healthy human individuals. Profiled with immunoSEQ multiplex PCR; TCRdb holds only in-frame clones, not every one. The sample has about 600,000 clones, around 80% seen once; the top ten hold around 13%. Sequencing was carried out using PBMCs. The receptors were gathered from a woman aged 40 to 50 in good health. Some clones in this sample may be carry-over from other donors' samples.

The V call is TRBV7-2, the J call TRBJ1-1, with 7 bases that match TRBD1. V was pared by 4 bases and J by 5 bases, with 7 bases of the junction left unmatched. Germline V lookup: CDR1 SGHTA, CDR2 FQGNSA. This CDR3 region has 14 residues. The CDR3 region is CASSSLQGNTEAFF. CDR3 DNA sequence: TGTGCCAGCAGCTCCCTACAGGGGAATACTGAAGCTTTCTTT. Full variable domain (rest looked up from reference TRBV7-2 and TRBJ1-1): GAGVSQSPSNKVTEKGKDVELRCDPISGHTALYWYRQSLGQGLEFLIYFQGNSAPDKSGLPSDRFSAERTGGSVSTLTIQRTQQEDSAVYLCASSSLQGNTEAFFGQGTRLTVV.

The genes are TRBV6-5 and TRBJ2-7; TRBD1 matches 7 bases. The CDR3 is 15 residues long. CDR1 is MNHEY, CDR2 SVGAGI, per germline. J gave up 0 bases and V 6 bases, and 8 bases lay outside the gene matches. DNA for the CDR3: TGTGCCAGCAGCCGGACAGGCCTGGGCTCCTACGAGCAGTACTTC. This translates into CASSRTGLGSYEQYF.

This sequence joins TRBV25-1 and TRBJ2-3, with D possibly matching TRBD1 (5 bases). Trimming removed 0 bases at V and 4 bases at J, with 14 bases between. The CDR3 is made up of 16 amino acids. Germline CDR1 MGHDK, CDR2 SYGVNS. This chain's CDR3 is CASSEYMGLQADTQYF. CDR3 nucleotides: TGTGCCAGCAGTGAATATATGGGGCTACAGGCAGATACGCAGTATTTT. Filled out from reference TRBV25-1 and TRBJ2-3, the complete variable domain reads EADIYQTPRYLVIGTGKKITLECSQTMGHDKMYWYQQDPGMELHLIHYSYGVNSTEKGDLSSESTVSRIRTEHFPLTLESARPSHTSQYLCASSEYMGLQADTQYFGPGTRLTVL.

This rearrangement joins TRBV5-1 to TRBJ1-1; no definite D call. In germline, CDR1 is SGHRS, CDR2 YFSETQ. The CDR3 has 16 amino acids. V dropped 4 bases and J dropped 1 base, with 17 bases sitting between them. The CDR3 nucleotides read TGCGCCAGCAGCCCGGGTATGCAGTATTCGAACACTGAAGCTTTCTTT. Amino acid sequence: CASSPGMQYSNTEAFF.

The chain has TRBV14 and TRBJ2-7, with 8 bases aligning to TRBD1. The germline gives CDR1 SGHDN, CDR2 FVKESK. V lost 3 bases to trimming and J lost 6 bases; unmatched junction nucleotides: 10. This CDR3 spans 15 amino acids. CDR3 amino acids: CASSHRSWTGPEQYF. CDR3 nucleotides: TGTGCCAGCAGCCACCGCAGTTGGACAGGGCCCGAGCAGTACTTC.

The CDR3 sequence is CASSFSGTSGLYEQYF. As DNA, the CDR3 is TGTGCCAGCAGCTTCTCCGGGACTAGCGGGCTCTACGAGCAGTACTTC. The V call is TRBV7-2, the J call TRBJ2-7, with 12 bases aligning to TRBD2. Germline V gives CDR1 SGHTA, CDR2 FQGNSA. Trimming at V came to 3 bases and at J to 3 bases, leaving 6 bases not matched to a gene. The CDR3 covers 16 residues.

CDR3 region: CASSQVLRGSEQFF. The CDR3 bases are TGCGCCAGCAGCCAAGTCCTCAGGGGGAGTGAGCAGTTCTTC. The chain employs TRBV4-1 and TRBJ2-1, with 7 bases that match TRBD1. V lost 1 base to trimming and J lost 9 bases; unmatched junction nucleotides: 6. This CDR3 region has 14 residues. CDR1 is MGHRA and CDR2 is YSYEKL in the germline V gene.

V and J are TRBV30 and TRBJ1-4; D may be TRBD1 (5 bases). V was clipped by 5 bases and J by 3 bases, with 10 bases between them. Germline V gene data show CDR1 as GTSNPN and CDR2 as SVGIG (reference sequence). CDR3 length: 13 amino acids. The CDR3 DNA sequence: TGTGCCTGGGCGGAGGGACCTAATGAAAAACTGTTTTTT. The encoded protein is CAWAEGPNEKLFF. Using reference TRBV30 and TRBJ1-4 for the parts outside the CDR3, the full variable domain is SQTIHQWPATLVQPVGSPLSLECTVEGTSNPNLYWYRQAAGRGLQLLFYSVGIGQISSEVPQNLSASRPQDRQFILSSKKLLLSDSGFYLCAWAEGPNEKLFFGSGTQLSVL.

Points on this clone: Given a far larger clone just one base away, this is likely a sequencing read error. V usage is TRBV30 and J usage is TRBJ2-1; 8 nucleotides match TRBD1. The CDR3 extends over 14 amino acids. Germline values: CDR1 GTSNPN, CDR2 SVGIG (reference sequence). J gave up 9 bases and V 1 base, and 8 bases lay outside the gene matches. This CDR3 reads CAWSDISGGSEQFF. CDR3 in DNA: TGTGCCTGGAGTGATATTTCAGGGGGCAGTGAGCAGTTCTTC.

V is TRBV7-2 and J is TRBJ2-2; D gene unclear. With 4 bases removed from V and 7 bases from J, the gap between germline ends came to 10 bases. CDR1 is SGHTA, CDR2 FQGNSA, per germline. This CDR3 has 13 amino acids. The CDR3 DNA reads as TGTGCCAGCAGCTCGAGGAAGGGCGGGGAGCTGTTTTTT. Translated: CASSSRKGGELFF.

The chain employs TRBV11-2 and TRBJ2-7; 14 nucleotides line up with TRBD2. The germline CDR1 and CDR2 sequences are SGHAT and FQNNGV. The V gene end was trimmed by 4 bases and the J gene end by 4 bases; junction bases not matched to a gene: 6. The CDR3 covers 16 residues. CDR3 protein: CASSSPTSGRGYEQYF. As DNA, the CDR3 is TGTGCCAGCAGCTCGCCGACTAGCGGGAGGGGGTACGAGCAGTACTTC.

The chain recombines TRBV27 with TRBJ2-1, with TRBD2 as a possible D gene (5 bases). Trimming shortened V by 2 bases and J by 7 bases, and 9 bases separated the two germline ends. Germline lookup yields CDR1 MNHEY and CDR2 SMNVEV (reference sequence). This CDR3 contains 13 residues. The CDR3 DNA reads as TGTGCCAGCAGTTTAGGGCGGAGGAATGAGCAGTTCTTC. Protein product: CASSLGRRNEQFF.

J is TRBJ2-7 and V is TRBV27; 12 positions agree with TRBD2. Per germline, CDR1 MNHEY and CDR2 SMNVEV (reference sequence). V shed 6 bases and J 1 base; nucleotides not matched to a gene: 4. CDR3 size: 15 residues. This CDR3 reads CASSRTSGESYEQYF. For the CDR3, the DNA is TGTGCCAGCAGCCGGACTAGCGGGGAATCCTACGAGCAGTACTTC.

This sequence joins TRBV13 and TRBJ2-5; 11 bases align to TRBD1. Trimming at V came to 5 bases and at J to 5 bases, leaving 7 bases not matched to a gene. The V gene's germline CDR1 is PRHDT and CDR2 FYEKMQ (reference sequence). The CDR3 length is 15 residues. CDR3 nucleotide sequence: TGTGCCAGCAGCGCGCGGGACAGGGGGTTGGAGACCCAGTACTTC. Protein: CASSARDRGLETQYF.

The genes are TRBV30 and TRBJ1-6; no definite D call. Germline V lookup: CDR1 GTSNPN, CDR2 SVGIG (reference sequence). Trimming cost V 0 bases and J 8 bases, with 8 bases left between them. The CDR3 is 13 amino acids. The CDR3 loop is CAWSVKRDSPLHF. CDR3 nucleotide sequence: TGTGCCTGGAGTGTAAAGCGGGATTCACCCCTCCACTTT.

The CDR3 coding sequence is TGTGCCATCAGTGAGCGGGTCGGAACTAACTATGGCTACACCTTC. This codes for CAISERVGTNYGYTF. V is TRBV10-3 and J is TRBJ1-2; D is unresolved. The length of the CDR3 is 15 residues. Trimming took off 2 bases at V and 0 bases at J, with 10 bases between the two ends. In germline, CDR1 is ENHRY, CDR2 SYGVKD.

To note about this clone: This may arise from a read error, as a much more abundant clone is one base away. The J gene is TRBJ1-1, the V gene TRBV28; a possible D gene is TRBD1 (6 bases). The V end lost 5 bases, the J end lost 1 base, and 11 bases lay between the germline ends. The CDR3 covers 14 residues. Germline V lookup: CDR1 MDHEN, CDR2 SYDVKM. The CDR3 loop is CASSLLTGNTEAFF. The CDR3 bases are TGTGCCAGCAGTCTCCTGACAGGGAACACTGAAGCTTTCTTT. The whole variable domain, filled in from reference TRBV28 and TRBJ1-1, reads DVKVTQSSRYLVKRTGEKVFLECVQDMDHENMFWYRQDPGLGLRLIYFSYDVKMKEKGDIPEGYSVSREKKERFSLILESASTNQTSMYLCASSLLTGNTEAFFGQGTRLTVV.

About this clone itself: At one end the junction does not follow the germline gene, possibly because of a read error. The rearrangement links TRBV5-1 to TRBJ2-7, with D possibly being TRBD1 (6 bases). This CDR3 comprises 13 residues. CDR1 SGHRS and CDR2 YFSETQ come from the germline V gene. Written as DNA, the CDR3 is TGCGCCAGCGCCGATATGAGGGGGACCGTACGGGAATTC. Its protein is CASADMRGTVREF.

The count of this clone is one. The CDR3 DNA sequence: TGTGCCACCAGCAGACCCGGACAGGACCCACCCGGGGCCAACGTCCTGACTTTC. Translated, it gives CATSRPGQDPPGANVLTF. The chain has TRBV15 and TRBJ2-6, with 7 bases lining up with TRBD1. Trimming removed 2 bases from V and 4 bases from J; junction bases left unmatched: 11. This CDR3 region has 18 residues. Germline V CDR1 and CDR2: LNHNV, YYDKDF (reference sequence).

V is TRBV6-5 and J is TRBJ2-7; D is unclear. The CDR3 consists of 15 residues. The germline V gene encodes CDR1 MNHEY and CDR2 SVGAGI. V lost 0 bases and J lost 0, with 9 bases in between. Here the CDR3 reads CASSYSRQSSYEQYF. Here the CDR3 DNA reads TGTGCCAGCAGTTACTCCCGCCAGAGCTCCTACGAGCAGTACTTC.

The CDR3 here is CASRIDRGSYEQYF. The CDR3 region has the DNA TGTGCCAGCAGGATTGACAGGGGATCCTACGAGCAGTACTTC. The rearrangement joins TRBV28 to TRBJ2-7; TRBD1 agrees at 8 bases. The V gene's germline CDR1 is MDHEN and CDR2 SYDVKM. V was pared by 6 bases and J by 1 base, with 5 bases of the junction left unmatched. The CDR3 covers 14 residues.

This rearrangement joins TRBV5-1 to TRBJ2-4, with TRBD2 matching 7 bases. The V gene's germline CDR1 is SGHRS and CDR2 YFSETQ. The CDR3 extends over 14 amino acids. The trim removed 10 bases at V and 2 bases at J, leaving 9 bases unmatched. For the CDR3, the DNA is TGCGCCTGCCGGGTCGGGGGGTCCAAAAACATTCAGTACTTC. Its protein is CACRVGGSKNIQYF.

This clone was found a few times. This chain uses TRBV28 with TRBJ1-3; D unclear. This CDR3 is built from 17 residues. V lost 5 bases and J 0 bases, leaving 17 bases between the germline ends. CDR1 and CDR2 from the germline V gene are MDHEN and SYDVKM. CDR3 in amino acids: CASSLPREPLSGNTIYF. The CDR3 DNA reads TGTGCCAGCAGTCTGCCCCGGGAGCCCCTCTCTGGAAACACCATATATTTT.